The source of this TCR beta chain is a study of shared clonotypes between healthy human individuals. The study, taken as a whole, reports: With a handful of donors compared, about 5% of naive CD4 clonotypes were shared.

For this clone: Its cognate antigen is unknown.

Produced via immunoSEQ multiplex PCR; TCRdb's table is partial and in-frame only. The sample lists 2 million to 3 million clones; 80% to 95% were seen once. The investigators split CD4+ cells into a CD45RA+ naive subset and a CD45RA-negative memory subset. This CDR3 has 18 residues. After removal of 7 bases from V and 2 bases from J, the junction contained 15 bases not matched to a gene. Germline CDR1 and CDR2: MNHEY and SMNVEV (reference sequence). The gene calls are TRBV27 and TRBJ2-1; 9 bases map to TRBD2. Material: naive CD4+ T cells from PBMCs. Subset indicated: CD45RA+ positively selected. This receptor was identified in a man between 18 and 29 years old in good health. Some clones in this sample may be carry-over from other donors' samples. The chain's CDR3 is CASTPEKIAGAAYNEQFF. For the CDR3, the DNA is TGTGCCAGCACCCCGGAAAAGATAGCGGGAGCAGCCTACAATGAGCAGTTCTTC.